What follows are 28 T cell receptor beta chains derived from one specimen sequenced in a study of post-analysis software for immune sequencing data. The library was made from cDNA and included unique molecular identifiers. TCRdb re-derived calls from the PCR reads in MiXCR, one entry per CDR3 protein. Among 750,000 to 950,000 distinct CDR3 sequences listed, roughly 46% were seen once. No antigen is known for these receptors. Findings and caveats of the study: Among 5 or 6 TRBV segments more frequent in patients than controls were TRBV5-6, TRBV5-1 and TRBV20-1.

Sequenced sample: blood. These receptors were obtained from a girl aged 10 to 17 with multiple sclerosis.

This chain joins TRBV12-3 or TRBV12-4 and TRBJ1-2, with D unclear. Trimming left V 4 bases short and J 2 bases short, with 17 bases between. The CDR3 has 16 residues. This chain's CDR3 is CASSSESFGWNYGYTF. As DNA, the CDR3 is TGTGCCAGCAGTTCAGAGAGTTTTGGTTGGAACTATGGCTACACCTTC.

Details on this clonotype: Sequence at one end of the junction differs from germline and may be a read error. V is TRBV15 and J is TRBJ2-5; D is tentatively TRBD1 or TRBD2 (5 bases each). TRBJ2-7 explains the end of the DNA better; the J call may be wrong. The length of the CDR3 is 16 residues. In germline, CDR1 is LNHNV, CDR2 YYDKDF (reference sequence). The CDR3 coding sequence is TGTGCCGCCAGCAGAGATACCGGGACGCTGTCCTACGAGCAGTACTTC. Residues: CAASRDTGTLSYEQYF.

This clonotype was seen more than once but under ten times. This chain links TRBV7-9 with TRBJ1-4, with D possibly matching TRBD1 (5 bases). The CDR3 runs 15 residues. Germline CDR1 and CDR2: SEHNR and FQNEAQ (reference sequence). V lost 0 bases to trimming and J lost 5 bases, with 10 bases between them. The DNA for the CDR3 is TGTGCCAGCAGCTTAGCTGCCGGACAAAATGAAAAACTGTTTTTT. Translated, it gives CASSLAAGQNEKLFF.

This clonotype was seen a handful of times. This sequence joins TRBV6-2 or TRBV6-3 and TRBJ2-3; 14 positions agree with TRBD2. The germline V gene has CDR1 MNHEY and CDR2 SVGEGT. V lost 5 bases, J lost 4 bases, and 5 bases stayed unmatched. The CDR3 is 16 amino acids. CDR3 region: CASSLGTSGSSDTQYF. The DNA of the CDR3 is TGTGCCAGCAGTCTCGGGACTAGCGGGAGTTCAGATACGCAGTATTTT.

The chain is built from TRBV27 and TRBJ2-7, with a weak D call TRBD2 (6 bases). Germline CDR1 MNHEY, CDR2 SMNVEV (reference sequence). V was cut by 5 bases and J by 1 base, with 15 bases left in between. The CDR3 is 15 amino acids. The CDR3 reads CASSTRRGPSYEQYF. CDR3 in DNA: TGTGCCAGCAGTACAAGGAGGGGACCATCCTACGAGCAGTACTTC.

This chain links TRBV20-1 with TRBJ2-7; D is unresolved. Germline V gives CDR1 DFQATT, CDR2 SNEGSKA (reference sequence). This CDR3 region has 13 residues. The V gene lost 3 bases and the J gene lost 9 bases, with 18 bases spanning the gap. CDR3 DNA sequence: TGCAGTGCTAGTCTAGGACGTAAGTCCGGGCAGTACTTC. Residues: CSASLGRKSGQYF.

The chain combines TRBV12-3 or TRBV12-4 with TRBJ1-2; TRBD1 aligns across 8 bases. V lost 5 bases, J lost 1 base, and 3 bases stayed unmatched. The CDR3 totals 14 residues. DNA of the CDR3: TGTGCCAGCAGTACAGGGGGAAGTAACTATGGCTACACCTTC. This codes for CASSTGGSNYGYTF.

V and J are TRBV6-5 and TRBJ1-5; possibly TRBD1 for D (5 bases). CDR3 length: 14 amino acids. Per germline, CDR1 MNHEY and CDR2 SVGAGI. With 5 bases removed from V and 7 bases from J, the gap between germline ends came to 15 bases. The CDR3 reads CASSQGLMGQPQHF. In nucleotides, the CDR3 is TGTGCCAGCAGTCAGGGTTTGATGGGACAGCCCCAGCATTTT.

V usage is TRBV7-2 and J usage is TRBJ1-2; 9 positions match TRBD1. The V gene's germline CDR1 is SGHTA and CDR2 FQGNSA. The CDR3 spans 16 residues. V was pared by 4 bases and J by 3 bases, with 9 bases of the junction left unmatched. In DNA, the CDR3 is TGTGCCAGCAGCTCAGGCCTTTGGACAGGGGACTATGGCTACACCTTC. It yields the protein CASSSGLWTGDYGYTF.

Only a few counts were recorded for this clonotype. This chain uses TRBV25-1 with TRBJ2-5; 11 bases line up with TRBD2. Trimming at V came to 3 bases and at J to 0 bases, leaving 9 bases not matched to a gene. The length of the CDR3 is 18 residues. The germline V gene has CDR1 MGHDK and CDR2 SYGVNS. CDR3 sequence: CASSEWLAGGEYQETQYF. The CDR3 DNA reads as TGTGCCAGCAGTGAGTGGCTAGCGGGAGGAGAGTACCAAGAGACCCAGTACTTC.

The V and J genes are TRBV6-5 and TRBJ2-7; 7 positions match TRBD2. The germline V gene encodes CDR1 MNHEY and CDR2 SVGAGI. V was clipped by 0 bases and J by 3 bases; unmatched bases: 14. This CDR3 contains 18 residues. CDR3 in DNA: TGTGCCAGCAGTTACTCCGATCTGCAGACTAGCTCCTACTACGAGCAGTACTTC. Its protein is CASSYSDLQTSSYYEQYF.

This clonotype was recorded only once. The chain joins TRBV24-1 to TRBJ2-1; no clear D gene. This CDR3 spans 15 amino acids. Germline V gene lookup returns CDR1 KGHDR and CDR2 SFDVKD. The V end was cut by 4 bases, the J end by 0 bases, with 9 bases between. CDR3 region: CATSDLRSSYNEQFF. CDR3 DNA: TGTGCCACCAGTGACCTCAGGAGCTCCTACAATGAGCAGTTCTTC.

This clonotype was detected only a few times. The CDR3 loop is CASRTGFNADTQYF. The CDR3 DNA follows: TGTGCCAGTAGAACAGGATTCAACGCAGATACGCAGTATTTT. The chain carries TRBV19 and TRBJ2-3; the D gene is possibly TRBD1 (5 bases). V dropped 6 bases and J dropped 4 bases, with 14 bases sitting between them. The CDR3 has 14 amino acids. Germline lookup yields CDR1 LNHDA and CDR2 SQIVND (reference sequence).

The V and J genes are TRBV11-2 and TRBJ2-7; D possibly corresponds to TRBD1 (5 bases). The CDR3 contains 13 residues. CDR1 is SGHAT and CDR2 is FQNNGV in the germline V gene. Trimming removed 8 bases from V and 3 bases from J, with 14 bases in between. DNA of the CDR3: TGTGCCAGCTCCCCACTGACAGACTACGAGCAGTACTTC. Protein: CASSPLTDYEQYF.

There are a few counts of this clonotype. The chain employs TRBV28 and TRBJ1-6, with a possible D match to TRBD1 (6 bases). This CDR3 has 16 residues. Germline CDR1 reads MDHEN; CDR2 reads SYDVKM. V lost 6 bases, J lost 4 bases, and 16 bases lay in between. The CDR3: CASSPVDRTYNSPLHF. In DNA form, the CDR3 reads TGTGCCAGCAGCCCAGTTGACAGGACATATAATTCACCCCTCCACTTT.

The table lists this clonotype with a few counts. The chain joins TRBV11-2 to TRBJ2-7, with TRBD1 matching 8 bases. The V and J ends lost 5 bases and 2 bases, in that order; junction bases with no gene match: 8. Germline CDR1 is SGHAT and CDR2 is FQNNGV. The CDR3 has 15 residues. CDR3 bases: TGTGCCAGCAGCCTGGGACAGGCTCGGACCTACGAGCAGTACTTC. It specifies CASSLGQARTYEQYF.

This clonotype was found once. The chain carries TRBV28 and TRBJ1-5, with TRBD1 matching 9 bases. This CDR3 is built from 16 residues. V was pared by 5 bases and J by 4 bases, with 9 bases of the junction left unmatched. Germline V gene lookup returns CDR1 MDHEN and CDR2 SYDVKM. The CDR3 bases are TGTGCCAGCAGTCCATTTCCGGGACAGGGTAATCAGCCCCAGCATTTT. Its translation is CASSPFPGQGNQPQHF.

This clonotype was seen repeatedly, ten times or more. This sequence joins TRBV29-1 and TRBJ1-5; D is undetermined. Germline V CDR1 and CDR2: SQVTM, ANQGSEA. The CDR3 is made up of 13 amino acids. Trimming shortened V by 5 bases and J by 0 bases, and 8 bases separated the two germline ends. The CDR3 reads CSVRDNSNQPQHF. CDR3 DNA sequence: TGCAGCGTTCGCGACAATAGCAATCAGCCCCAGCATTTT.

The gene calls are TRBV7-6 and TRBJ2-1; TRBD1 or TRBD2 may be the D gene (5 bases each). The CDR3 extends over 16 amino acids. Trimming cost V 5 bases and J 6 bases, with 20 bases left between them. Germline values: CDR1 SGHVS, CDR2 FNYEAQ. The CDR3 region has the DNA TGTGCCAGCAGCGTCGGGGCCAACCATCGCCCCAATGAGCAGTTCTTC. It specifies CASSVGANHRPNEQFF. Filled out from reference TRBV7-6 and TRBJ2-1, the complete variable domain reads GAGVSQSPRYKVTKRGQDVALRCDPISGHVSLYWYRQALGQGPEFLTYFNYEAQQDKSGLPNDRFSAERPEGSISTLTIQRTEQRDSAMYRCASSVGANHRPNEQFFGPGTRLTVL.

This chain connects TRBV20-1 to TRBJ2-1; either TRBD1 or TRBD2 may supply D (7 bases each). V was shortened by 0 bases and J by 7 bases, with 16 bases between the two germline ends. The CDR3 is 15 residues long. The germline V gene encodes CDR1 DFQATT and CDR2 SNEGSKA (reference sequence). The chain's CDR3 is CSARDQGGGINEQFF. CDR3 DNA: TGCAGTGCTAGAGATCAGGGAGGGGGCATAAATGAGCAGTTCTTC.

The V gene is TRBV9, the J gene TRBJ1-5; TRBD1 might be the D (5 bases). V was shortened by 3 bases and J by 3 bases, with 10 bases between the two germline ends. The CDR3 length is 14 residues. Germline V CDR1 and CDR2: SGDLS, YYNGEE. The CDR3 spells CASSGREANQPQHF. The CDR3 nucleotides are TGTGCCAGCAGCGGCAGGGAGGCCAATCAGCCCCAGCATTTT.

V is TRBV7-3 and J is TRBJ1-1, with 11 bases fitting TRBD1. The ends lost 1 base at V and 0 bases at J; junction bases unmatched: 7. The germline V gene has CDR1 SGHTA and CDR2 FQGTGA. CDR3 length: 18 amino acids. CDR3: CASSLKAGTGGMNTEAFF. In DNA, the CDR3 is TGTGCCAGCAGCTTAAAGGCCGGGACAGGGGGGATGAACACTGAAGCTTTCTTT.

The V gene is TRBV12-3 or TRBV12-4, the J gene TRBJ2-5, with 8 bases identical to TRBD2. The end of the DNA fits TRBJ2-7 better, so the J call may be wrong. The CDR3 sequence is 15 residues long. Here the CDR3 reads CASNEGGTSSNEQYF. CDR3 bases: TGTGCCAGCAATGAAGGCGGGACTAGTTCGAACGAGCAGTACTTC.

The chain combines TRBV28 with TRBJ1-2; 10 nucleotides align to TRBD1. The germline V gene has CDR1 MDHEN and CDR2 SYDVKM. CDR3 length equals 15 residues. With V trimmed by 8 bases and J by 5 bases, 11 bases remained unmatched. In DNA form, the CDR3 reads TGTGCCAGCCGGGACAGGGGCCTGCGGGAGTATGGCTACACCTTC. It encodes CASRDRGLREYGYTF.

This clonotype was counted only a few times. The V gene is TRBV7-3, the J gene TRBJ2-1; possible D gene TRBD1, 5 bases. The length of the CDR3 is 15 residues. V was cut by 5 bases and J by 4 bases, with 15 bases left in between. In germline, CDR1 is SGHTA, CDR2 FQGTGA. The CDR3 DNA is TGTGCCAGCAGCCCCGGCAGGGCTCTTTACAATGAGCAGTTCTTC. Translated: CASSPGRALYNEQFF.

Concerning this clonotype itself: Germline and junction disagree at one end, which may indicate a read error. The chain combines TRBV6-1 with TRBJ2-7, with 10 bases lining up with TRBD2. The V gene's germline CDR1 is MNHNS and CDR2 SASEGT. The CDR3 is made up of 18 amino acids. The CDR3: CASSRPVFMASGSDEQYF. Here the CDR3 DNA reads TGCGCCAGCAGTCGCCCCGTGTTTATGGCTAGCGGGAGTGACGAGCAGTACTTC.

In its sample, this clonotype was seen a few times. This chain connects TRBV15 to TRBJ2-7; D might be TRBD1 (6 bases). The germline V gene has CDR1 LNHNV and CDR2 YYDKDF (reference sequence). V was trimmed by 3 bases and J by 4 bases, leaving 10 bases between them. The length of the CDR3 is 13 residues. The CDR3 reads CATSRGRGYEQYF. The CDR3, as DNA: TGTGCCACCAGCAGGGGCAGGGGTTACGAGCAGTACTTC.

In its sample, this clonotype was seen a few times. V usage is TRBV20-1 and J usage is TRBJ2-7, with D unresolved. V lost 3 bases, J lost 2 bases, and 14 bases lay in between. The CDR3 runs 14 residues. Per germline, CDR1 DFQATT and CDR2 SNEGSKA (reference sequence). The CDR3 here is CSASEQRGPYEQYF. The CDR3 DNA is TGCAGTGCTAGTGAACAGCGTGGTCCCTACGAGCAGTACTTC.